This T cell receptor beta chain was captured in a study of identical twins. This clonotype has a count of ten or more. TCRdb processed the 5' RACE reads anew with MiXCR; each CDR3 protein has one entry. Among roughly 500,000 distinct CDR3 sequences listed, about 20% were seen once. This CDR3 comprises 13 residues. The germline V and J ends were trimmed by 6 bases and 6 bases, with 13 bases remaining between them. The same sample was also studied in work on T cells expressing NK-cell markers.

The chain employs TRBV12-3 or TRBV12-4 and TRBJ2-3, with D possibly TRBD2 on 6 matching bases. Material: CD4+ T cells sorted from blood. The sequence derives from a woman aged 18-29 years in good health. CDR3 DNA sequence: TGTGCCAGCAGCCTGGGGACTCTCGATACGCAGTATTTT. This sequence encodes CASSLGTLDTQYF.